These 31 T cell receptor beta chains were all obtained from the same sample, sequenced in a study of graft-versus-host responses after intestinal transplantation. Assay: immunoSEQ multiplex PCR; the TCRdb copy retains only in-frame clones and omits some. This sample has some 90,000 clones, with 85% to 95% found just once. These receptors have no identified antigens. The sequences come from unstimulated CD8+ T cells sorted from spleen or lymph node cells, collected before transplant. The receptors were gathered from a human donor who was the organ donor for an intestinal transplant.

J is TRBJ1-1 and V is TRBV10-3, with TRBD1 as a possible D gene (5 bases). The CDR3 extends over 12 amino acids. V was trimmed by 5 bases and J by 1 base, leaving 5 bases between them. Per germline, CDR1 ENHRY and CDR2 SYGVKD. Written as DNA, the CDR3 is TGTGCCATCAGTACAGGGAACACTGAAGCTTTCTTT. Translation gives CAISTGNTEAFF.

The rearrangement joins TRBV4-2 to TRBJ2-5; 12 bases are a match to TRBD2. This CDR3 contains 16 residues. Trimming removed 3 bases from V and 2 bases from J; junction bases left unmatched: 4. The germline V gene encodes CDR1 LGHNA and CDR2 YNFKEQ. CDR3 region: CASSQGGTSGQETQYF. CDR3 nucleotide sequence: TGTGCCAGCAGCCAGGGGGGGACTAGCGGGCAAGAGACCCAGTACTTC.

This chain joins TRBV4-3 and TRBJ1-6, with TRBD1 matching 7 bases. The germline CDR1 and CDR2 sequences are LGHNA and YSLEER. This CDR3 spans 15 amino acids. Losses at the gene ends were 0 bases for V and 8 bases for J; bases not matched to a gene: 4. The CDR3 nucleotides are TGCGCCAGCAGCCAAGAGGAGGGGGCCTATTCACCCCTCCACTTT. Translating gives CASSQEEGAYSPLHF.

The chain uses TRBV4-3 and TRBJ1-1; unclear D gene. This CDR3 comprises 13 residues. The V gene's germline CDR1 is LGHNA and CDR2 YSLEER. Trimming removed 1 base from V and 8 bases from J, with 11 bases in between. CDR3 bases: TGCGCCAGCAGCCAAGCGAGGTCCACAGAAGCTTTCTTT. Translated: CASSQARSTEAFF.

The V and J genes are TRBV4-1 and TRBJ2-1, with 7 positions matching TRBD1. V lost 1 base to trimming and J lost 3 bases; unmatched junction nucleotides: 9. The CDR3 sequence is 17 residues long. Germline V gene lookup returns CDR1 MGHRA and CDR2 YSYEKL. The CDR3 reads CASSQGSGTVSYNEQFF. The CDR3 nucleotides are TGCGCCAGCAGCCAAGGGTCCGGGACAGTAAGCTACAATGAGCAGTTCTTC.

The CDR3 coding sequence is TGTGCCAGCAGTTTGTATCGCAGGGACACTGAAGCTTTCTTT. Its protein is CASSLYRRDTEAFF. This chain joins TRBV27 and TRBJ1-1; D is perhaps TRBD1 (5 bases). CDR3 size: 14 residues. In germline, CDR1 is MNHEY, CDR2 SMNVEV (reference sequence). V was pared by 3 bases and J by 3 bases, with 11 bases between.

The rearrangement uses TRBV9 and TRBJ2-5, with 12 bases that match TRBD2. The V gene end was trimmed by 6 bases and the J gene end by 5 bases; junction bases not matched to a gene: 5. Germline CDR1 reads SGDLS; CDR2 reads YYNGEE. The CDR3 spans 14 residues. DNA for the CDR3: TGTGCCAGCAACCCTAGCGGGGGGGCGGAGACCCAGTACTTC. The encoded protein is CASNPSGGAETQYF. The entire variable domain, with the rest obtained from reference TRBV9 and TRBJ2-5, is as follows: DSGVTQTPKHLITATGQRVTLRCSPRSGDLSVYWYQQSLDQGLQFLIQYYNGEERAKGNILERFSAQQFPDLHSELNLSSLELGDSALYFCASNPSGGAETQYFGPGTRLLVL.

The gene calls are TRBV7-9 and TRBJ2-5; TRBD1 aligns across 7 bases. CDR1 and CDR2 (germline): SEHNR, FQNEAQ (reference sequence). The V gene end was trimmed by 4 bases and the J gene end by 0 bases; junction bases not matched to a gene: 5. The CDR3 has 15 residues. CDR3 sequence (DNA): TGTGCCAGCAGCTCCCGGGACAGCAACCAAGAGACCCAGTACTTC. Translating gives CASSSRDSNQETQYF. Complete variable domain (other parts from reference TRBV7-9 and TRBJ2-5): DTGVSQNPRHKITKRGQNVTFRCDPISEHNRLYWYRQTLGQGPEFLTYFQNEAQLEKSRLLSDRFSAERPKGSFSTLEIQRTEQGDSAMYLCASSSRDSNQETQYFGPGTRLLVL.

This clone was seen a few times. J is TRBJ2-7 and V is TRBV7-2, with 10 bases that match TRBD2. Germline CDR1 reads SGHTA; CDR2 reads FQGNSA. This CDR3 spans 14 amino acids. The J segment lost 4 bases and the V segment lost 3 bases, leaving 3 bases of the junction unmatched. The DNA for the CDR3 is TGTGCCAGCAGCTTCGAGCGGGGGGGATACGAGCAGTACTTC. Protein: CASSFERGGYEQYF.

J is TRBJ2-7 and V is TRBV5-4, with 7 bases lining up with TRBD2. CDR3 length: 13 residues. Germline CDR1 SGHNT, CDR2 YYREEE (reference sequence). Unmatched junction bases numbered 2, after V lost 5 bases and J lost 0 bases. CDR3 DNA: TGTGCCAGCAGTCCGGGGGGCTCCTACGAGCAGTACTTC. It translates to CASSPGGSYEQYF.

Turning to this clone: This sample includes further DNA sequences coding for the same CDR3. The chain recombines TRBV19 with TRBJ1-1; no clear D gene. This CDR3 has 14 residues. Trimming shortened V by 1 base and J by 1 base, and 7 bases separated the two germline ends. Germline V gives CDR1 LNHDA, CDR2 SQIVND (reference sequence). The chain's CDR3 is CASSIGGGNTEAFF. CDR3 nucleotides: TGTGCCAGTAGTATAGGTGGCGGGAACACTGAAGCTTTCTTT. Based on the CDR3 plus reference TRBV19 and TRBJ1-1, the full variable domain is DGGITQSPKYLFRKEGQNVTLSCEQNLNHDAMYWYRQDPGQGLRLIYYSQIVNDFQKGDIAEGYSVSREKKESFPLTVTSAQKNPTAFYLCASSIGGGNTEAFFGQGTRLTVV.

The chain employs TRBV7-2 and TRBJ1-3; D gene unclear. V was shortened by 5 bases and J by 2 bases, with 10 bases between the two germline ends. Germline assignment: CDR1 SGHTA and CDR2 FQGNSA. This CDR3 comprises 14 residues. CDR3 bases: TGTGCCAGCAGCGCGGGAAGCGCTGGAAACACCATATATTTT. Protein sequence: CASSAGSAGNTIYF.

The rearrangement links TRBV7-2 to TRBJ1-2; 10 bases align to TRBD1. The germline CDR1 and CDR2 sequences are SGHTA and FQGNSA. The CDR3 sequence is 15 residues long. Unmatched junction bases numbered 4, after V lost 1 base and J lost 5 bases. Here the CDR3 DNA reads TGTGCCAGCAGCTTAGGAGGGACAGGGGTATATGGCTACACCTTC. It is translated as CASSLGGTGVYGYTF.

The V and J genes are TRBV6-5 and TRBJ2-1, with 7 positions matching TRBD1. Germline V gene sequence: CDR1 MNHEY, CDR2 SVGAGI. V lost 0 bases, J lost 4 bases, and 3 bases stayed unmatched. This CDR3 is 15 amino acids long. CDR3 nucleotides: TGTGCCAGCAGTTACTCACAGGGGACATACAATGAGCAGTTCTTC. Protein sequence: CASSYSQGTYNEQFF.

The rearrangement joins TRBV4-1 to TRBJ1-5, with D unresolved. CDR3 length: 17 amino acids. The ends were cut back, 0 bases at V and 1 base at J, with 13 bases in the middle. Germline V gene sequence: CDR1 MGHRA, CDR2 YSYEKL. CDR3 nucleotides: TGCGCCAGCAGCCAAGAGGGCCCGAAACTGAGCAATCAGCCCCAGCATTTT. Protein: CASSQEGPKLSNQPQHF.

This clone was recorded once. This chain links TRBV6-1 with TRBJ1-1; D call uncertain. The CDR3 has 12 residues. From germline, CDR1 is MNHNS and CDR2 SASEGT. V was clipped by 7 bases and J by 2 bases, with 8 bases between them. CDR3 sequence (DNA): TGTGCCAGCATGGGCCGTAACACTGAAGCTTTCTTT. Its protein is CASMGRNTEAFF.

The chain uses TRBV7-6 and TRBJ2-1; 8 bases align to TRBD2. Germline lookup yields CDR1 SGHVS and CDR2 FNYEAQ. This CDR3 contains 14 residues. The ends lost 1 base at V and 10 bases at J; junction bases unmatched: 6. In DNA form, the CDR3 reads TGTGCCAGCAGCTTAGTCGGGGGGGCGGGCGAGCAGTTCTTC. Its protein is CASSLVGGAGEQFF.

The V call is TRBV7-9, the J call TRBJ2-7; the match to TRBD2 covers 9 bases. The V gene's germline CDR1 is SEHNR and CDR2 FQNEAQ (reference sequence). J gave up 5 bases and V 1 base, and 9 bases lay outside the gene matches. This CDR3 has 16 residues. Written as DNA, the CDR3 is TGTGCCAGCAGCTTAGTCGCGGGGGGGCTATTGGACGAGCAGTACTTC. Protein product: CASSLVAGGLLDEQYF.

Only a few counts were recorded for this clone. This chain links TRBV2 with TRBJ1-4; 8 nucleotides line up with TRBD1. The CDR3 has 17 amino acids. Per germline, CDR1 SNHLY and CDR2 FYNNEI. V lost 5 bases and J lost 7; bases outside the gene matches: 15. The CDR3 bases are TGTGCCAGCAGTCTCGATAAATTGACAGGGGAAATTGAAAAACTGTTTTTT. Translation gives CASSLDKLTGEIEKLFF.

This clone was observed once. CDR3 in DNA: TGTGCCAGCAGTGAAGGGGACAGAGCTGGCTACACCTTC. It specifies CASSEGDRAGYTF. This rearrangement joins TRBV2 to TRBJ1-2, with 7 bases lining up with TRBD1. CDR3 size: 13 residues. The germline gives CDR1 SNHLY, CDR2 FYNNEI. The trim removed 1 base at V and 7 bases at J, leaving 3 bases unmatched.

This chain uses TRBV27 with TRBJ1-2; the match to TRBD1 covers 12 bases. Germline CDR1 is MNHEY and CDR2 is SMNVEV (reference sequence). Germline trimming cut 6 bases from V and 8 bases from J; bases unmatched to any gene: 4. The CDR3 consists of 13 residues. CDR3 protein: CASSLGTGGGYTF. The CDR3 DNA reads as TGTGCCAGCAGCCTAGGGACAGGGGGCGGCTACACCTTC.

This chain links TRBV30 with TRBJ1-4; no clear D. Between the trimmed V and J ends, which lost 0 bases and 0 bases, there was a span of 8 bases. Germline CDR1 and CDR2: GTSNPN and SVGIG (reference sequence). CDR3 length: 15 amino acids. CDR3 sequence (DNA): TGTGCCTGGAGTGTATCTCCCTCAACTAATGAAAAACTGTTTTTT. This sequence encodes CAWSVSPSTNEKLFF.

The chain combines TRBV7-9 with TRBJ2-3; 13 nucleotides match TRBD2. The CDR3 sequence is 18 residues long. The trim removed 1 base at V and 3 bases at J, leaving 7 bases unmatched. Germline CDR1 is SEHNR and CDR2 is FQNEAQ (reference sequence). The CDR3 bases are TGTGCCAGCAGCTTAGGGACCGGGACTAGCGGGGTAACAGATACGCAGTATTTT. Translated, it gives CASSLGTGTSGVTDTQYF.

The chain has TRBV9 and TRBJ1-3; maybe TRBD1 (5 bases). Trimming removed 3 bases from V and 4 bases from J, with 11 bases in between. Germline CDR1 reads SGDLS; CDR2 reads YYNGEE. The CDR3 loop spans 14 amino acids. The CDR3 DNA reads TGTGCCAGCAGCGAGACAGTAAGAGGAAACACCATATATTTT. It yields the protein CASSETVRGNTIYF.

In nucleotides, the CDR3 is TGCGCCAGCAGAGAACAGGGCCATCTCTCCTACGAGCAGTACTTC. It translates to CASREQGHLSYEQYF. This chain links TRBV4-1 with TRBJ2-7; D perhaps matches TRBD1 (6 bases). V lost 6 bases to trimming and J lost 0 bases, with 15 bases between them. Per germline, CDR1 MGHRA and CDR2 YSYEKL. The CDR3 is 15 amino acids.

The CDR3 DNA sequence: TGTGCCAGCAGTCGGGTCTCCTACGAGCAGTACTTC. It encodes CASSRVSYEQYF. The rearrangement uses TRBV7-2 and TRBJ2-5; the D is unclear. The J call may be faulty, since TRBJ2-7 better matches the DNA end. The length of the CDR3 is 12 residues. The germline V gene has CDR1 SGHTA and CDR2 FQGNSA.

This chain joins TRBV19 and TRBJ2-1; 12 bases align to TRBD2. CDR1 LNHDA and CDR2 SQIVND come from the germline V gene (reference sequence). The CDR3 runs to 15 residues. Losses at the gene ends were 9 bases for V and 0 bases for J; bases not matched to a gene: 3. The CDR3 DNA reads as TGTGCCAGCATGGGACTAGCGGGCTCCTACAATGAGCAGTTCTTC. Residues: CASMGLAGSYNEQFF.

The chain recombines TRBV4-3 with TRBJ2-5, with TRBD1 identical over 7 bases. CDR1 LGHNA and CDR2 YSLEER come from the germline V gene. The CDR3 runs to 13 residues. V dropped 0 bases and J dropped 5; count of bases not matched to a gene: 0. The CDR3 loop reads CASSQETGETQYF. The DNA for the CDR3 is TGCGCCAGCAGCCAAGAGACAGGGGAGACCCAGTACTTC.

This chain connects TRBV2 to TRBJ2-1; 8 nucleotides agree with TRBD2. Germline values: CDR1 SNHLY, CDR2 FYNNEI. This CDR3 is 15 amino acids long. V was clipped by 2 bases and J by 8 bases; unmatched bases: 8. CDR3 nucleotides: TGTGCCAGCAGTGAACCGTCTAGCGGGCGGCATGAGCAGTTCTTC. It codes for CASSEPSSGRHEQFF.

The V call is TRBV19, the J call TRBJ2-7; tentatively, D is TRBD2 (6 bases). Germline V gives CDR1 LNHDA, CDR2 SQIVND (reference sequence). Trimming shortened V by 3 bases and J by 2 bases, and 14 bases separated the two germline ends. The length of the CDR3 is 15 residues. DNA of the CDR3: TGTGCCAGTAGTATCTTCTGGGGGGAAACCTACGAGCAGTACTTC. Residues: CASSIFWGETYEQYF.

The chain links TRBV19 to TRBJ2-6; 11 positions match TRBD1. CDR1 is LNHDA and CDR2 is SQIVND in the germline V gene (reference sequence). Unmatched junction bases numbered 15, after V lost 5 bases and J lost 0 bases. The CDR3 length is 21 residues. The CDR3 region has the DNA TGTGCCAGTAGTCTAAATTGGGACAGGGGGGTTGGCTCCTCTGGGGCCAACGTCCTGACTTTC. Protein sequence: CASSLNWDRGVGSSGANVLTF. Looking up the rest from reference TRBV19 and TRBJ2-6 gives the full variable domain: DGGITQSPKYLFRKEGQNVTLSCEQNLNHDAMYWYRQDPGQGLRLIYYSQIVNDFQKGDIAEGYSVSREKKESFPLTVTSAQKNPTAFYLCASSLNWDRGVGSSGANVLTFGAGSRLTVL.